The 18 T cell receptor beta chains reported below all come from one sample, sequenced in a study of blood T cells in healthy people across ages. Primed by a sample-barcoded 5' primer and a J-beta primer mix, a second PCR proceeded for 7 to 11 cycles. Each CDR3 protein is one row after TCRdb ran MiXCR on the 5' RACE reads. The table includes around 780,000 distinct CDR3 sequences, about a quarter detected once. These data also featured in a second study, about T cells of mothers and their children.

Sequencing was performed on blood. Receptors originate from a boy between 10 and 17 years old in good health.

This clonotype was detected many times. At one boundary the junction diverges from the germline segment, which might be a read error. The chain is built from TRBV5-6 and TRBJ2-1; unclear D gene. Germline CDR1 SGHDT, CDR2 YYEEEE. The CDR3 extends over 15 amino acids. For the CDR3, the DNA is TGTGCCAGCAGTTTGGGTACACAGAGTTACAATGAGCAGTTCTTC. It specifies CASSLGTQSYNEQFF.

This clonotype showed up just a few times. This chain joins TRBV9 and TRBJ1-4; D remains unclear. Trimming took off 3 bases at V and 0 bases at J, with 9 bases between the two ends. CDR1 and CDR2 (germline): SGDLS, YYNGEE. CDR3 length equals 15 residues. CDR3 region: CASSAPAATNEKLFF. The CDR3 DNA reads TGTGCCAGCAGCGCCCCAGCAGCAACTAATGAAAAACTGTTTTTT.

This clonotype was picked up a small number of times. The chain couples TRBV3-1 to TRBJ1-3; D unclear. The germline V gene encodes CDR1 LGHDT and CDR2 YNNKEL (reference sequence). Trimming left V 1 base short and J 4 bases short, with 5 bases between. CDR3 length: 13 amino acids. The CDR3 spells CASSQARGNTIYF. The CDR3 DNA reads TGTGCCAGCAGCCAAGCAAGGGGAAACACCATATATTTT.

This clonotype has only a few counts. V usage is TRBV28 and J usage is TRBJ2-1, with 12 bases identical to TRBD2. The assigned J gene may be wrong: the sequence end matches TRBJ2-5 better. CDR1 MDHEN and CDR2 SYDVKM come from the germline V gene. The CDR3 extends over 16 amino acids. The CDR3 bases are TGTGCCAGCACGGCTGGACTAGCGGGGTCAAGGGAGACCCAGTACTTC. This translates into CASTAGLAGSRETQYF.

The chain has TRBV20-1 and TRBJ1-1; D not resolved. The germline V gene has CDR1 DFQATT and CDR2 SNEGSKA (reference sequence). The CDR3 consists of 14 residues. The V end lost 1 base, the J end lost 7 bases, and 16 bases lay between the germline ends. CDR3 nucleotide sequence: TGCAGTGCTAGAGTCCGCGGGTATGAGGTTGAAGCTTTCTTT. Encoded protein: CSARVRGYEVEAFF.

The chain couples TRBV11-2 to TRBJ1-1; D remains ambiguous. CDR1 and CDR2 (germline): SGHAT, FQNNGV. Between the trimmed V and J ends, which lost 1 base and 10 bases, there was a span of 13 bases. CDR3 length: 13 residues. The DNA of the CDR3 is TGTGCCAGCAGCTTAGCATTAGAAGTTGGAGCTTTCTTT. Amino acids: CASSLALEVGAFF.

At least ten counts were recorded for this clonotype. The chain combines TRBV2 with TRBJ2-5; 11 positions match TRBD2. The germline V gene encodes CDR1 SNHLY and CDR2 FYNNEI. The CDR3 length is 15 residues. After removal of 4 bases from V and 5 bases from J, the junction contained 6 bases not matched to a gene. This CDR3 is CASSGLAGGPETQYF. Here the CDR3 DNA reads TGTGCCAGCAGTGGGTTAGCGGGGGGGCCGGAGACCCAGTACTTC.

This clonotype was detected only a few times. This sequence joins TRBV29-1 and TRBJ2-5, with D possibly TRBD1 on 6 matching bases. The CDR3 has 13 amino acids. CDR1 and CDR2 (germline): SQVTM, ANQGSEA. The V end was cut by 6 bases, the J end by 4 bases, with 15 bases between. The CDR3, as DNA: TGCAGCGTACGTCTAACAGGGCGAGAGACCCAGTACTTC. Translated: CSVRLTGRETQYF.

The chain employs TRBV6-5 and TRBJ2-3; D is perhaps TRBD1 or TRBD2 (7 bases each). The CDR3 contains 17 residues. Germline-derived CDR1 and CDR2 are MNHEY and SVGAGI. Trimming left V 4 bases short and J 1 base short, with 18 bases between. CDR3 coding DNA: TGTGCCAGCAGTTCACCCTACAGGGGAGGGGGCACAGATACGCAGTATTTT. This translates into CASSSPYRGGGTDTQYF.

This chain connects TRBV12-3 or TRBV12-4 to TRBJ2-3, with D unresolved. Trimming took off 6 bases at V and 10 bases at J, with 8 bases between the two ends. This CDR3 contains 10 residues. For the CDR3, the DNA is TGTGCCAGCAGCATTGGATCGCAGTATTTT. This gives the protein CASSIGSQYF.

This clonotype was counted many times. The chain uses TRBV29-1 and TRBJ2-5; weak D call: TRBD1 (5 bases). Between the trimmed V and J ends, which lost 4 bases and 3 bases, there was a span of 9 bases. CDR1 SQVTM and CDR2 ANQGSEA come from the germline V gene. The CDR3 is 12 residues long. The CDR3 here is CSVVQVEETQYF. In DNA form, the CDR3 reads TGCAGCGTTGTACAGGTAGAAGAGACCCAGTACTTC.

This clonotype was counted a few times. The chain uses TRBV27 and TRBJ2-7; 8 bases match TRBD1. Trimming cost V 8 bases and J 2 bases; bases outside gene matches: 5. CDR1 is MNHEY and CDR2 is SMNVEV in the germline V gene (reference sequence). There are 13 residues in the CDR3. Written as DNA, the CDR3 is TGTGCCAGCCACCGACAGGGGCCCTACGAGCAGTACTTC. Its protein is CASHRQGPYEQYF.

This clonotype was counted only a few times. The J gene is TRBJ1-6, the V gene TRBV19; D remains ambiguous. CDR3 length: 15 residues. CDR1 is LNHDA and CDR2 is SQIVND in the germline V gene (reference sequence). V dropped 8 bases and J dropped 6 bases, with 17 bases sitting between them. The CDR3 DNA is TGTGCCAGTCAAAGCAACGGAGGAGGTAATTCACCCCTCCACTTT. Translation: CASQSNGGGNSPLHF.

This clonotype was detected a few times. This chain uses TRBV27 with TRBJ2-7, with 9 bases aligning to TRBD2. V was clipped by 2 bases and J by 0 bases; unmatched bases: 11. The CDR3 runs 18 residues. Germline V CDR1 and CDR2: MNHEY, SMNVEV (reference sequence). The CDR3 region is CASSLGGVAGDFSYEQYF. The CDR3 DNA is TGTGCCAGCAGTTTAGGGGGGGTAGCGGGGGACTTCTCCTACGAGCAGTACTTC.

This clonotype came up a few times. The chain carries TRBV5-1 and TRBJ1-2, with 10 bases fitting TRBD1. CDR3 length equals 17 residues. Trimming cost V 6 bases and J 3 bases; bases outside gene matches: 14. Germline CDR1 SGHRS, CDR2 YFSETQ. As DNA, the CDR3 is TGCGCCAGCACCGACGGGACAGGGGAACTAGCCTACTATGGCTACACCTTC. Protein sequence: CASTDGTGELAYYGYTF. The whole variable domain, remainder taken from reference TRBV5-1 and TRBJ1-2, is KAGVTQTPRYLIKTRGQQVTLSCSPISGHRSVSWYQQTPGQGLQFLFEYFSETQRNKGNFPGRFSGRQFSNSRSEMNVSTLELGDSALYLCASTDGTGELAYYGYTFGSGTRLTVV.

J is TRBJ2-7 and V is TRBV5-6; D is tentatively TRBD1 or TRBD2 (6 bases each). The J call is uncertain, as TRBJ2-5 better fits the DNA end. The germline V gene encodes CDR1 SGHDT and CDR2 YYEEEE. The CDR3 length is 15 residues. CDR3 nucleotide sequence: TGTGCCAGCAGCTTGGGCAGGGGAGGTCTAAAGACCCAGTACTTC. This encodes CASSLGRGGLKTQYF.

The chain joins TRBV7-6 to TRBJ2-7; D remains ambiguous. From germline, CDR1 is SGHVS and CDR2 FNYEAQ. The CDR3 is 17 amino acids. Trimming stripped 5 bases from V and 12 bases from J, with 32 bases between. CDR3 in amino acids: CASSPGVERTVASPRYF. In DNA, the CDR3 is TGTGCCAGCAGCCCCGGTGTCGAGAGGACGGTTGCCTCCCCCCGGTACTTC.

This clonotype was observed at least ten times. This chain joins TRBV30 and TRBJ2-5, with TRBD1 identical over 8 bases. Matching the DNA end better, TRBJ2-7 makes the J call doubtful. Germline CDR1 is GTSNPN and CDR2 is SVGIG (reference sequence). The CDR3 spans 14 residues. Here the CDR3 reads CAWSPWTGNHEQYF. The DNA of the CDR3 is TGTGCCTGGAGTCCCTGGACAGGGAACCACGAGCAGTACTTC.